This entry lists 8 T cell receptor beta chains sequenced from one sample in a study of T cells expressing NK-cell markers. TCRdb re-called the 5' RACE reads; one entry per CDR3 protein, DNA not given. The sample has 550,000 to 600,000 distinct CDR3 sequences. Sequences were obtained from blood T cells: a sorted CD56 or NKG2C T cell subset, CD4+ or CD8+ T cells, or bulk PBMC T cells (not recorded which). All receptors come from a young man in good health.

The chain combines TRBV20-1 with TRBJ1-5. Germline CDR1 reads DFQATT; CDR2 reads SNEGSKA (reference sequence). This CDR3 has 14 residues. The CDR3 sequence is CSARSRGWNQPQHF.

The genes are TRBV6-1 and TRBJ2-1; TCRdb picks TRBD1, but there is no DNA to check that call. This CDR3 contains 14 residues. CDR1 is MNHNS and CDR2 is SASEGT in the germline V gene. This chain's CDR3 is CASSEALQGGLQFF.

The CDR3 sequence: CASTPLAGSSYNEQFF. The chain couples TRBV3-1 to TRBJ2-1; TCRdb reports TRBD2, a call that lacks DNA to check it against. From germline, CDR1 is LGHDT and CDR2 YNNKEL (reference sequence). This CDR3 has 16 residues.

V is TRBV5-8 and J is TRBJ2-1; TCRdb selects TRBD1, and the lack of DNA leaves this call unchecked. The CDR3 is 15 residues long. Germline assignment: CDR1 SGHTS and CDR2 YDEGEE. The CDR3 spells CASSIAAGQYNEQFF.

The chain links TRBV7-9 to TRBJ2-7; TCRdb's D call, TRBD2, is unchecked because there is no DNA. The CDR3 has 17 amino acids. Germline V lookup: CDR1 SEHNR, CDR2 FQNEAQ (reference sequence). The CDR3 loop reads CASSLGGEDRTPYEQYF.

CDR3 protein: CAISDPGLAGATDTQYF. V and J are TRBV10-3 and TRBJ2-3; TCRdb's D call, TRBD2, is unchecked because there is no DNA. The CDR3 is 17 amino acids. CDR1 and CDR2 from the germline V gene are ENHRY and SYGVKD.

The chain joins TRBV5-8 to TRBJ2-7; TCRdb's assignment of TRBD1 cannot be checked, as there is no DNA. Germline-derived CDR1 and CDR2 are SGHTS and YDEGEE. The CDR3 consists of 14 residues. The CDR3: CASSVGHLNHEQYF.

The chain uses TRBV10-3 and TRBJ1-5; TCRdb indicates TRBD1, and absent DNA this call remains unverified. Germline CDR1 reads ENHRY; CDR2 reads SYGVKD. CDR3 length equals 15 residues. CDR3 amino acids: CAISESQRRGGPQHF.